These 20 T cell receptor beta chains share one sample of origin, sequenced in a study of cytomegalovirus exposure and HLA in healthy donors. The PCR used 60 Vbeta and 13 Jbeta primers. Sequenced by immunoSEQ multiplex PCR; TCRdb stores in-frame clones only, minus some. Counted here are 65,000 to 100,000 clones, roughly 74% occurring once; the ten biggest clones make up 2% to 2.5%. Sequenced: PBMCs. These receptors all stem from a man aged 35-49 years in good health and CMV-seronegative.

This clone was observed a handful of times. V and J are TRBV28 and TRBJ2-7, with 8 bases matching TRBD1. The germline V gene encodes CDR1 MDHEN and CDR2 SYDVKM. The trim removed 5 bases at V and 5 bases at J, leaving 17 bases unmatched. The CDR3 extends over 17 amino acids. This chain's CDR3 is CASSLPTGVGVVHEQYF. The CDR3 nucleotides read TGTGCCAGCAGTCTACCGACAGGGGTCGGCGTGGTCCACGAGCAGTACTTC.

The chain recombines TRBV19 with TRBJ1-2, with TRBD1 matching 7 bases. V lost 9 bases and J lost 1; bases outside the gene matches: 5. This CDR3 has 13 residues. Looked up from germline, CDR1 is LNHDA and CDR2 is SQIVND (reference sequence). CDR3 amino acids: CARSGQDNYGYTF. In DNA, the CDR3 is TGTGCCAGAAGTGGACAGGATAACTATGGCTACACCTTC.

This chain uses TRBV5-6 with TRBJ2-7, with D maybe TRBD2 (6 bases). The V gene lost 4 bases and the J gene lost 2 bases, with 10 bases spanning the gap. The CDR3 consists of 13 residues. Germline values: CDR1 SGHDT, CDR2 YYEEEE. CDR3 DNA sequence: TGTGCCAGCAGCCACGGGGGACCCTACGAGCAGTACTTC. Encoded protein: CASSHGGPYEQYF.

The genes are TRBV5-1 and TRBJ1-4; TRBD1 aligns across 7 bases. CDR1 and CDR2 from the germline V gene are SGHRS and YFSETQ. This CDR3 has 17 residues. Trimming removed 0 bases from V and 0 bases from J; junction bases left unmatched: 5. As DNA, the CDR3 is TGCGCCAGCAGCTTGGGGGCCAGGGGGTCAACTAATGAAAAACTGTTTTTT. Encoded protein: CASSLGARGSTNEKLFF.

The chain links TRBV7-8 to TRBJ1-5; TRBD1 matches at 8 bases. There are 16 residues in the CDR3. Germline V gives CDR1 SGHVS, CDR2 FQNEAQ. J gave up 5 bases and V 5 bases, and 11 bases lay outside the gene matches. The CDR3 region has the DNA TGTGCCAGCAGCCCCCGAAGGACAGGGAATCATCAGCCCCAGCATTTT. It translates to CASSPRRTGNHQPQHF. The variable domain in full, completed from reference TRBV7-8 and TRBJ1-5, reads GAGVSQSPRYKVAKRGQDVALRCDPISGHVSLFWYQQALGQGPEFLTYFQNEAQLDKSGLPSDRFFAERPEGSVSTLKIQRTQQEDSAVYLCASSPRRTGNHQPQHFGDGTRLSIL.

This clone was observed a handful of times. This chain connects TRBV7-8 to TRBJ2-7; the D is unclear. Trimming removed 1 base from V and 3 bases from J, with 7 bases in between. This CDR3 region has 13 residues. Germline V lookup: CDR1 SGHVS, CDR2 FQNEAQ. The CDR3 loop reads CASSLDRNYEQYF. In nucleotides, the CDR3 is TGTGCCAGCAGCTTAGACAGAAACTACGAGCAGTACTTC.

The chain has TRBV28 and TRBJ2-7, with D maybe TRBD1 (5 bases). CDR3 length: 14 amino acids. The germline V gene has CDR1 MDHEN and CDR2 SYDVKM. The V end was cut by 5 bases, the J end by 1 base, with 12 bases between. CDR3 residues: CASSLTTESYEQYF. CDR3 in DNA: TGTGCCAGCAGTCTGACGACAGAGTCCTACGAGCAGTACTTC.

This clone appeared a single time. Within the sample, other DNA sequences also encode this same CDR3. DNA for the CDR3: TGTGCCTGGAGTGTACAGGGTCCCAACACTGAAGCTTTCTTT. It encodes CAWSVQGPNTEAFF. V is TRBV30 and J is TRBJ1-1; the D gene is possibly TRBD1 (6 bases). This CDR3 region has 14 residues. Germline V gene sequence: CDR1 GTSNPN, CDR2 SVGIG (reference sequence). V was pared by 0 bases and J by 2 bases, with 10 bases between.

This clone was counted only a few times. The V gene is TRBV6-5, the J gene TRBJ1-2; the match to TRBD1 covers 8 bases. V was clipped by 5 bases and J by 5 bases; unmatched bases: 4. Germline V CDR1 and CDR2: MNHEY, SVGAGI. This CDR3 contains 13 residues. The DNA of the CDR3 is TGTGCCAGCAGTGGGGGACAGGCGTATGGCTACACCTTC. Protein sequence: CASSGGQAYGYTF.

The chain joins TRBV19 to TRBJ2-1, with D possibly TRBD1 on 6 matching bases. The CDR3 covers 14 residues. Per the germline V gene, CDR1 is LNHDA and CDR2 is SQIVND (reference sequence). The ends were cut back, 6 bases at V and 3 bases at J, with 12 bases in the middle. The CDR3 DNA is TGTGCCAGTAGGCGAGAGGGGGTCTACAATGAGCAGTTCTTC. Protein product: CASRREGVYNEQFF. Variable domain in full (rest from reference TRBV19 and TRBJ2-1): DGGITQSPKYLFRKEGQNVTLSCEQNLNHDAMYWYRQDPGQGLRLIYYSQIVNDFQKGDIAEGYSVSREKKESFPLTVTSAQKNPTAFYLCASRREGVYNEQFFGPGTRLTVL.

The rearrangement links TRBV11-2 to TRBJ1-1, with D perhaps TRBD1 (6 bases). The CDR3 is 17 amino acids. CDR1 and CDR2 from the germline V gene are SGHAT and FQNNGV. V lost 3 bases and J 1 base, leaving 18 bases between the germline ends. The CDR3 is CASSFKNPGRGNTEAFF. Written as DNA, the CDR3 is TGTGCCAGCAGCTTCAAGAATCCGGGCAGGGGGAACACTGAAGCTTTCTTT.

The chain couples TRBV5-1 to TRBJ1-5; 9 bases match TRBD1. This CDR3 spans 14 amino acids. J gave up 7 bases and V 3 bases, and 5 bases lay outside the gene matches. Germline assignment: CDR1 SGHRS and CDR2 YFSETQ. As DNA, the CDR3 is TGCGCCAGCAGCTCCGGGACAGGGCAACAGCCCCAGCATTTT. Translated, it gives CASSSGTGQQPQHF.

The chain recombines TRBV19 with TRBJ1-4; the D gene is possibly TRBD1 (5 bases). The CDR3 has 14 amino acids. V lost 4 bases, J lost 7 bases, and 13 bases lay in between. Germline CDR1 is LNHDA and CDR2 is SQIVND (reference sequence). The DNA of the CDR3 is TGTGCCAGTAGTAAGGGGCAGCGGGGTGAAAAACTGTTTTTT. It is translated as CASSKGQRGEKLFF.

The chain recombines TRBV5-4 with TRBJ2-1; no reliable D call. Between the trimmed V and J ends, which lost 0 bases and 1 base, there was a span of 8 bases. This CDR3 comprises 15 residues. Germline V gives CDR1 SGHNT, CDR2 YYREEE (reference sequence). This chain's CDR3 is CASSLDTNSYNEQFF. The CDR3 nucleotides are TGTGCCAGCAGCTTGGACACAAATTCCTACAATGAGCAGTTCTTC.

This chain uses TRBV11-3 with TRBJ1-3; D is undetermined. CDR3 length equals 16 residues. V gave up 6 bases and J gave up 0 bases, with 15 bases separating them. The germline CDR1 and CDR2 sequences are SGHNT and YENEEA. Written as DNA, the CDR3 is TGTGCCAGCAGACCCTCCCGGGAAATCTCTGGAAACACCATATATTTT. As protein: CASRPSREISGNTIYF.

The rearrangement joins TRBV29-1 to TRBJ2-2, with TRBD1 matching 7 bases. CDR3 length equals 14 residues. Germline CDR1 SQVTM, CDR2 ANQGSEA. Unmatched junction bases numbered 3, after V lost 3 bases and J lost 2 bases. The CDR3 protein is CSVDGTANTGELFF. CDR3 DNA sequence: TGCAGCGTTGATGGGACAGCAAACACCGGGGAGCTGTTTTTT.

The table lists this clone with a few counts. The chain recombines TRBV5-6 with TRBJ2-7, with TRBD1 matching 7 bases. There are 15 residues in the CDR3. J was trimmed by 2 bases and V by 3 bases; bases with no gene match: 8. From germline, CDR1 is SGHDT and CDR2 YYEEEE. CDR3 sequence (DNA): TGTGCCAGCAGCTCCTGGGGGACAGCTCCCTACGAGCAGTACTTC. This encodes CASSSWGTAPYEQYF.

The genes are TRBV4-1 and TRBJ2-3; D unresolved. CDR1 MGHRA and CDR2 YSYEKL come from the germline V gene. V lost 1 base to trimming and J lost 0 bases, with 11 bases between them. This CDR3 comprises 16 residues. The CDR3 sequence is CASSQVRGTSTDTQYF. CDR3 DNA: TGCGCCAGCAGCCAAGTACGAGGCACTAGCACAGATACGCAGTATTTT.

J is TRBJ2-3 and V is TRBV18; TRBD1 agrees at 7 bases. Germline CDR1 is KGHSH and CDR2 is LQKENI. This CDR3 spans 15 amino acids. The V gene end was trimmed by 5 bases and the J gene end by 2 bases; junction bases not matched to a gene: 7. The chain's CDR3 is CASSTRGKHTDTQYF. CDR3 bases: TGTGCCAGCTCAACCAGGGGGAAACACACAGATACGCAGTATTTT.

The CDR3 sequence: CSVGKGAQETQYF. The DNA of the CDR3 is TGCAGCGTTGGTAAGGGGGCCCAAGAGACCCAGTACTTC. The chain joins TRBV29-1 to TRBJ2-5, with TRBD1 identical over 7 bases. The CDR3 covers 13 residues. Trimming cost V 4 bases and J 1 base; bases outside gene matches: 3. The germline V gene has CDR1 SQVTM and CDR2 ANQGSEA.